The entry that follows covers one T cell receptor beta chain sequence. These data belong to a study of blood T cell repertoires in COVID-19. In the study overall: Researchers got acute and convalescent COVID-19 samples from the United States, Italy and Spain.

In the study's own analysis: Amplification with reference gene primers provided the estimates of nucleated cell counts. Sequencing was performed with immunoSEQ multiplex PCR; in TCRdb, only in-frame clones are kept and a portion is missing. The V and J calls and clone size are taken from that table; D and trimming were inferred from the DNA. The sample lists 250,000 to 350,000 clones, approximately 90% occurring once. The CDR3 extends over 13 amino acids. Trimming took off 5 bases at V and 10 bases at J, with 17 bases between the two ends. Germline CDR1 reads SGHAT; CDR2 reads FQNNGV. Participant age was about 18 to 89 years, and participants resided in approximately 24 US areas. Recovered participants had two consecutive negative NP/OP PCR tests, healthcare professional clearance, or symptom resolution.

The sample was PBMCs or T cells enriched from blood (not recorded which). The V gene is TRBV11-2, the J gene TRBJ1-1; perhaps TRBD1 as D (5 bases). This receptor was identified in a woman aged 30 to 39 who had recovered from COVID-19. CDR3 coding DNA: TGTGCCAGCAGCCAGAAGAGTGGGGCCAGAGCTTTCTTT. This encodes CASSQKSGARAFF. Full variable domain (rest looked up from reference TRBV11-2 and TRBJ1-1): EAGVAQSPRYKIIEKRQSVAFWCNPISGHATLYWYQQILGQGPKLLIQFQNNGVVDDSQLPKDRFSAERLKGVDSTLKIQPAKLEDSAVYLCASSQKSGARAFFGQGTRLTVV.